One and the same sample provided the 28 T cell receptor beta chains below, sequenced in a study of blood T cell repertoires in COVID-19. Produced via immunoSEQ multiplex PCR; TCRdb's table is partial and in-frame only. This sample yields 250,000 to 300,000 clones, of which over 80% are seen a single time; approximately 10% belongs to the top ten. The specimen sequenced was peripheral blood. The receptors were sampled from a woman in her 70s with COVID-19, enrolled during active disease.

The gene calls are TRBV5-1 and TRBJ2-1; 12 nucleotides match TRBD2. Germline values: CDR1 SGHRS, CDR2 YFSETQ. J was trimmed by 10 bases and V by 0 bases; bases with no gene match: 8. The CDR3 spans 16 residues. The CDR3 DNA sequence: TGCGCCAGCAGCTTGGGGGGACTAGCGGGCCTGCGGGAGCAGTTCTTC. Encoded protein: CASSLGGLAGLREQFF.

This clone has a single count. The CDR3, as DNA: TGTGCCAGCAGCGTAGGGGACACCTCCTACGAGCAGTACTTC. This codes for CASSVGDTSYEQYF. The chain has TRBV9 and TRBJ2-7; perhaps TRBD1 as D (6 bases). The CDR3 is 14 residues long. Germline CDR1 reads SGDLS; CDR2 reads YYNGEE. V was cut by 0 bases and J by 0 bases, with 7 bases left in between.

This chain uses TRBV9 with TRBJ1-1; 9 nucleotides line up with TRBD1. V lost 7 bases and J lost 6; bases outside the gene matches: 10. CDR1 is SGDLS and CDR2 is YYNGEE in the germline V gene. This CDR3 has 14 residues. DNA for the CDR3: TGTGCCAGCTGCCGGGGACAGGGTTTGTCTGAAGCTTTCTTT. Protein product: CASCRGQGLSEAFF.

The sample holds a few counts of this clone. The genes are TRBV20-1 and TRBJ2-7, with D unresolved. Germline V CDR1 and CDR2: DFQATT, SNEGSKA (reference sequence). The CDR3 totals 10 residues. Trimming cost V 3 bases and J 3 bases, with 3 bases left between them. CDR3: CSASRYEQYF. The CDR3 bases are TGCAGTGCTAGTCGCTACGAGCAGTACTTC.

The chain is built from TRBV19 and TRBJ1-2; D is possibly TRBD1 (6 bases). CDR1 and CDR2 (germline): LNHDA, SQIVND (reference sequence). This CDR3 comprises 14 residues. V was trimmed by 5 bases and J by 1 base, leaving 11 bases between them. CDR3 nucleotides: TGTGCCAGTAGTGCCCGACAGGTTAACTATGGCTACACCTTC. Its translation: CASSARQVNYGYTF.

This chain links TRBV11-2 with TRBJ1-5, with 7 bases matching TRBD1. This CDR3 comprises 14 residues. V gave up 5 bases and J gave up 3 bases; unmatched junction bases: 4. Germline values: CDR1 SGHAT, CDR2 FQNNGV. The chain's CDR3 is CASSRTGVNQPQHF. The CDR3 region has the DNA TGTGCCAGCAGCCGGACAGGAGTCAATCAGCCCCAGCATTTT.

The chain links TRBV5-4 to TRBJ2-7; 7 bases align to TRBD1. V shed 3 bases, J shed 5 bases, and the junction held 5 bases outside the gene matches. This CDR3 contains 13 residues. The germline V gene has CDR1 SGHNT and CDR2 YYREEE (reference sequence). The CDR3 here is CASSSQGFHEQYF. The DNA for the CDR3 is TGTGCCAGCAGCTCACAGGGGTTCCACGAGCAGTACTTC.

The chain has TRBV6-1 and TRBJ2-7; TRBD2 matches at 10 bases. This CDR3 is built from 15 residues. Losses at the gene ends were 2 bases for V and 6 bases for J; bases not matched to a gene: 7. CDR1 MNHNS and CDR2 SASEGT come from the germline V gene. The DNA of the CDR3 is TGTGCCAGCAGTGAATTGAGCGGGAGGGCTATCGAGCAGTACTTC. This translates into CASSELSGRAIEQYF.

This chain connects TRBV5-1 to TRBJ1-5; 9 bases match TRBD1. This CDR3 region has 13 residues. Germline CDR1 SGHRS, CDR2 YFSETQ. The trim removed 0 bases at V and 12 bases at J, leaving 4 bases unmatched. The CDR3 sequence is CASSLGQGEFQHF. CDR3 DNA sequence: TGCGCCAGCAGCTTGGGACAGGGGGAATTCCAGCATTTT.

Concerning this clone: The junction does not match germline at one end; this may be a read error. The chain uses TRBV7-9 and TRBJ2-7; TRBD2 matches at 9 bases. The CDR3 is 13 residues long. CDR1 and CDR2 from the germline V gene are SEHNR and FQNEAQ (reference sequence). The DNA of the CDR3 is TGTGCCAGCAGCGTAGCGGGAGTCTACGAGCAGTACTTC. Encoded protein: CASSVAGVYEQYF.

This chain joins TRBV12-5 and TRBJ2-6; D is unresolved. V was cut by 1 base and J by 2 bases, with 9 bases left in between. The germline V gene has CDR1 LGHNT and CDR2 FRNRAP. This CDR3 has 16 amino acids. CDR3 loop: CASGLGTGAGANVLTF. CDR3 nucleotides: TGTGCTAGTGGTTTGGGTACCGGTGCTGGGGCCAACGTCCTGACTTTC.

The V call is TRBV5-6, the J call TRBJ1-2; 7 bases are a match to TRBD1. Germline assignment: CDR1 SGHDT and CDR2 YYEEEE. CDR3 length: 15 residues. Trimming cost V 4 bases and J 4 bases; bases outside gene matches: 10. The CDR3 region is CASSGSGGTVYGYTF. CDR3 nucleotide sequence: TGTGCCAGCAGCGGTTCAGGGGGTACTGTCTATGGCTACACCTTC.

The chain uses TRBV19 and TRBJ1-2; D not resolved. The CDR3 sequence is 16 residues long. Germline-derived CDR1 and CDR2 are LNHDA and SQIVND (reference sequence). V dropped 7 bases and J dropped 0 bases, with 18 bases sitting between them. CDR3 nucleotide sequence: TGTGCCAGTACCCCGAGACATCAGTTAGCTAACTATGGCTACACCTTC. As protein: CASTPRHQLANYGYTF.

The rearrangement joins TRBV11-3 to TRBJ2-5, with D possibly matching TRBD2 (6 bases). CDR1 is SGHNT, CDR2 YENEEA, per germline. V dropped 8 bases and J dropped 5 bases, with 18 bases sitting between them. There are 14 residues in the CDR3. The CDR3 protein is CASLPLGSSETQYF. CDR3 in DNA: TGTGCCAGCCTCCCCCTCGGGAGTAGCGAGACCCAGTACTTC. Drawing the rest from reference TRBV11-3 and TRBJ2-5, the complete variable domain is EAGVVQSPRYKIIEKKQPVAFWCNPISGHNTLYWYLQNLGQGPELLIRYENEEAVDDSQLPKDRFSAERLKGVDSTLKIQPAELGDSAVYLCASLPLGSSETQYFGPGTRLLVL.

V is TRBV14 and J is TRBJ2-7; a weak D match, TRBD1 (6 bases). The CDR3 extends over 11 amino acids. CDR1 and CDR2 from the germline V gene are SGHDN and FVKESK. V dropped 4 bases and J dropped 12 bases, with 13 bases sitting between them. CDR3 DNA sequence: TGTGCCAGCAGCCCTGACAGGACTGGGTACTTC. Translation gives CASSPDRTGYF.

The genes are TRBV27 and TRBJ2-5; a weak D match, TRBD1 (5 bases). Trimming took 3 bases from V and 1 from J, leaving 9 bases between them. CDR3 length equals 14 residues. Germline V gene sequence: CDR1 MNHEY, CDR2 SMNVEV (reference sequence). The CDR3 region has the DNA TGTGCCAGCAGTTTCGTGACAGCCCAAGAGACCCAGTACTTC. Protein product: CASSFVTAQETQYF.

The chain is built from TRBV1 and TRBJ2-7; TRBD2 is the table's D call, not checked against the DNA. TRBV1 is a pseudogene segment. This CDR3 comprises 16 residues. The CDR3 protein is CTSSQLLLAGVSSSSF. The CDR3, as DNA: TGCACCAGCAGCCAACTACTACTAGCGGGAGTATCGAGTAGTAGCTTC.

V is TRBV29-1 and J is TRBJ1-1; D gene ambiguous. The CDR3 has 12 residues. Trimming removed 2 bases at V and 5 bases at J, with 9 bases between. CDR1 and CDR2 (germline): SQVTM, ANQGSEA. This chain's CDR3 is CSVERGGTEAFF. In nucleotides, the CDR3 is TGCAGCGTTGAACGGGGAGGAACTGAAGCTTTCTTT.

The chain has TRBV6-5 and TRBJ1-2; possible D gene TRBD1, 6 bases. The CDR3 extends over 11 amino acids. With 10 bases removed from V and 5 bases from J, the gap between germline ends came to 11 bases. The germline V gene encodes CDR1 MNHEY and CDR2 SVGAGI. For the CDR3, the DNA is TGTGCCACCTCGGACAGATATGGCTACACCTTC. It codes for CATSDRYGYTF.

The chain carries TRBV27 and TRBJ1-6; TRBD1 matches 9 bases. CDR1 MNHEY and CDR2 SMNVEV come from the germline V gene (reference sequence). Trimming removed 3 bases from V and 7 bases from J; junction bases left unmatched: 10. There are 17 residues in the CDR3. The CDR3 is CASSLTPGQGRNSPLHF. The CDR3 region has the DNA TGTGCCAGCAGTTTGACGCCGGGACAGGGTAGGAATTCACCCCTCCACTTT.

The gene calls are TRBV2 and TRBJ1-6; 10 nucleotides line up with TRBD1. This CDR3 spans 13 amino acids. Germline CDR1 and CDR2: SNHLY and FYNNEI. V shed 10 bases and J 11 bases; nucleotides not matched to a gene: 8. The CDR3 protein is CATRGQGLTPLHF. CDR3 nucleotides: TGTGCCACCAGGGGACAGGGGTTGACACCCCTCCACTTT. Using reference TRBV2 and TRBJ1-6 for the parts outside the CDR3, the full variable domain is EPEVTQTPSHQVTQMGQEVILRCVPISNHLYFYWYRQILGQKVEFLVSFYNNEISEKSEIFDDQFSVERPDGSNFTLKIRSTKLEDSAMYFCATRGQGLTPLHFGNGTRLTVT.

The genes are TRBV2 and TRBJ1-4; D gene unclear. Per germline, CDR1 SNHLY and CDR2 FYNNEI. Trimming took 9 bases from V and 8 from J, leaving 16 bases between them. This CDR3 contains 13 residues. CDR3 DNA: TGTGCCAGAGAGGGAAAAACTGAGGAAAAACTGTTTTTT. Encoded protein: CAREGKTEEKLFF.

This sequence joins TRBV3-1 (or the pseudogene TRBV3-2) and TRBJ2-5; possibly TRBD1 for D (5 bases). With 7 bases removed from V and 0 bases from J, the gap between germline ends came to 18 bases. The CDR3 totals 16 residues. Germline V gene sequence: CDR1 LGHDT, CDR2 YNNKEL (reference sequence). For the CDR3, the DNA is TGTGCCAGCAAATTCCAGGGAACTCGACACCAAGAGACCCAGTACTTC. Translated: CASKFQGTRHQETQYF.

This chain joins TRBV9 and TRBJ2-7, with D possibly TRBD1 on 5 matching bases. This CDR3 comprises 15 residues. Deletions cut 2 bases from V and 3 bases from J, with 15 bases between. The germline CDR1 and CDR2 sequences are SGDLS and YYNGEE. CDR3 in DNA: TGTGCCAGCAGCGTCACACCGGACACCCTCTACGAGCAGTACTTC. Translated, it gives CASSVTPDTLYEQYF.

The V gene is TRBV4-1, the J gene TRBJ1-6; a weak D match, TRBD1 (6 bases). V was shortened by 1 base and J by 5 bases, with 12 bases between the two germline ends. Germline V gives CDR1 MGHRA, CDR2 YSYEKL. This CDR3 comprises 16 residues. CDR3 loop: CASSQGPGQNNSPLHF. The CDR3 DNA reads as TGCGCCAGCAGCCAAGGTCCCGGACAGAATAATTCACCCCTCCACTTT.

With regard to this clone: This CDR3 is also generated by other DNA sequences in the sample. The chain combines TRBV18 with TRBJ1-4; 8 nucleotides line up with TRBD1. V lost 3 bases, J lost 8 bases, and 5 bases stayed unmatched. Germline V gene data show CDR1 as KGHSH and CDR2 as LQKENI. This CDR3 has 14 residues. CDR3 DNA: TGTGCCAGCTCACCTGGACAGGGAGGAGAAAAACTGTTTTTT. Protein: CASSPGQGGEKLFF. Supplemented by reference TRBV18 and TRBJ1-4, the full variable domain reads NAGVMQNPRHLVRRRGQEARLRCSPMKGHSHVYWYRQLPEEGLKFMVYLQKENIIDESGMPKERFSAEFPKEGPSILRIQQVVRGDSAAYFCASSPGQGGEKLFFGSGTQLSVL.

The chain employs TRBV7-9 and TRBJ2-1, with TRBD2 matching over 9 bases. The CDR3 sequence is 15 residues long. With V trimmed by 0 bases and J by 6 bases, 3 bases remained unmatched. The germline CDR1 and CDR2 sequences are SEHNR and FQNEAQ (reference sequence). The CDR3 DNA sequence: TGTGCCAGCAGCTTAGCTCGTAGCGGGGGCAATGAGCAGTTCTTC. This encodes CASSLARSGGNEQFF.

The J gene is TRBJ2-1, the V gene TRBV19; TRBD2 matches at 9 bases. Germline V lookup: CDR1 LNHDA, CDR2 SQIVND (reference sequence). The length of the CDR3 is 17 residues. V lost 4 bases, J lost 7 bases, and 14 bases stayed unmatched. CDR3 protein: CASSTTIAGVMGNEQFF. The CDR3 nucleotides are TGTGCCAGTAGTACAACTATAGCGGGAGTCATGGGGAATGAGCAGTTCTTC.